The 9 T cell receptor beta chains reported below all come from one sample, sequenced in a study of blood T cell repertoires in COVID-19. This table comes from immunoSEQ multiplex PCR, and its TCRdb copy is limited to in-frame clones, with some not included. Of hundreds of thousands of clones listed, about nine tenths are singletons. Sequenced input: peripheral blood. The origin of the receptors is a woman aged 30 to 39 with active or convalescent COVID-19.

The rearrangement uses TRBV6-1 and TRBJ2-2, with 11 bases matching TRBD2. The germline V gene encodes CDR1 MNHNS and CDR2 SASEGT. The V segment lost 3 bases and the J segment 1 base; nucleotides outside the gene matches: 10. The CDR3 consists of 19 residues. The CDR3 DNA reads TGTGCCAGCAGTGACGGGACTAGCGGAAATGTTAAGAACACCGGGGAGCTGTTTTTT. Its translation is CASSDGTSGNVKNTGELFF.

The chain is built from TRBV7-2 and TRBJ1-1, with a tentative D call TRBD1 (6 bases). Germline CDR1 and CDR2: SGHTA and FQGNSA. This CDR3 contains 15 residues. Trimming removed 6 bases from V and 10 bases from J, with 24 bases in between. DNA of the CDR3: TGTGCCAGCAGAAGAAGCTACAGGGAAGAGGAAGGAGCTTTCTTT. Its protein product is CASRRSYREEEGAFF.

The chain links TRBV19 to TRBJ1-2; possibly TRBD1 for D (5 bases). CDR1 and CDR2 from the germline V gene are LNHDA and SQIVND (reference sequence). The CDR3 contains 15 residues. V was cut by 1 base and J by 4 bases, with 13 bases left in between. The CDR3 DNA sequence: TGTGCCAGTAGTATAGGGGTGACAGTCTCCTATGGCTACACCTTC. It is translated as CASSIGVTVSYGYTF.

This chain connects TRBV7-9 to TRBJ1-1, with D hard to call. Germline V gene sequence: CDR1 SEHNR, CDR2 FQNEAQ (reference sequence). The CDR3 sequence is 16 residues long. Trimming took 5 bases from V and 2 from J, leaving 18 bases between them. CDR3 amino acids: CASSQDYPSINTEAFF. CDR3 DNA sequence: TGTGCCAGCAGCCAGGACTACCCCTCTATTAACACTGAAGCTTTCTTT.

This chain uses TRBV4-1 with TRBJ2-7; 7 bases match TRBD1. The length of the CDR3 is 17 residues. J lost 5 bases, V lost 2 bases, and 15 bases had no gene match. Germline assignment: CDR1 MGHRA and CDR2 YSYEKL. CDR3 sequence: CASSQQQGFLTTDEQYF. The CDR3 DNA follows: TGCGCCAGCAGCCAACAACAGGGGTTTCTTACTACCGACGAGCAGTACTTC.

V is TRBV28 and J is TRBJ1-1; 8 bases line up with TRBD1. Trimming cost V 10 bases and J 6 bases; bases outside gene matches: 16. This CDR3 region has 15 residues. Per germline, CDR1 MDHEN and CDR2 SYDVKM. CDR3 region: CATNLYADRGAEAFF. As DNA, the CDR3 is TGTGCCACCAACCTATACGCCGACAGGGGTGCTGAAGCTTTCTTT.

V and J are TRBV19 and TRBJ1-1; 12 bases align to TRBD1. This CDR3 region has 17 residues. CDR1 and CDR2 from the germline V gene are LNHDA and SQIVND (reference sequence). With 5 bases clipped from V and 1 base from J, the junction kept 8 bases outside the gene matches. The CDR3 nucleotides read TGTGCCAGTAGTTTCATTGGGACAGGGGGCCAGAACACTGAAGCTTTCTTT. Translating it yields CASSFIGTGGQNTEAFF.

J is TRBJ2-1 and V is TRBV10-3; 8 positions agree with TRBD1. Germline trimming cut 4 bases from V and 2 bases from J; bases unmatched to any gene: 10. Germline V gene data show CDR1 as ENHRY and CDR2 as SYGVKD. This CDR3 is 17 amino acids long. CDR3 residues: CAISAPTGDIPYNEQFF. Written as DNA, the CDR3 is TGTGCCATCAGTGCCCCGACAGGGGATATCCCCTACAATGAGCAGTTCTTC.

The chain combines TRBV5-1 with TRBJ2-2; 8 bases line up with TRBD1. Unmatched junction bases numbered 10, after V lost 4 bases and J lost 5 bases. The CDR3 runs to 16 residues. Germline values: CDR1 SGHRS, CDR2 YFSETQ. The CDR3 region is CASSPGTGRTTGELFF. CDR3 in DNA: TGCGCCAGCAGCCCCGGGACAGGACGAACTACCGGGGAGCTGTTTTTT.